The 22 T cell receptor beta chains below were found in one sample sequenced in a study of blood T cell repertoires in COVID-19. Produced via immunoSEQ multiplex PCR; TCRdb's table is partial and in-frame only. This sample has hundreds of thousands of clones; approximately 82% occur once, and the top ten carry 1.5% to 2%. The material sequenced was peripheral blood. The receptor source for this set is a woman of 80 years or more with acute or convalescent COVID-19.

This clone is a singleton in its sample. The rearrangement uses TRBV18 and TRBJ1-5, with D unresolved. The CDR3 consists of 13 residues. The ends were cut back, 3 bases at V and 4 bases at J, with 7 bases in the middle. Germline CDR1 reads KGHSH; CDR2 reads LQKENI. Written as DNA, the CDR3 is TGTGCCAGCTCACCCTCACAGAATCAGCCCCAGCATTTT. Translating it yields CASSPSQNQPQHF.

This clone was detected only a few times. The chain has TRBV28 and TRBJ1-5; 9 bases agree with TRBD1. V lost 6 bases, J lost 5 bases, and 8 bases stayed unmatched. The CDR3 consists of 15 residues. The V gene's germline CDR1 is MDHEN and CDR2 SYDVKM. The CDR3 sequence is CASSRTTGGHQPQHF. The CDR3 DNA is TGTGCCAGCAGCCGAACTACAGGGGGCCATCAGCCCCAGCATTTT.

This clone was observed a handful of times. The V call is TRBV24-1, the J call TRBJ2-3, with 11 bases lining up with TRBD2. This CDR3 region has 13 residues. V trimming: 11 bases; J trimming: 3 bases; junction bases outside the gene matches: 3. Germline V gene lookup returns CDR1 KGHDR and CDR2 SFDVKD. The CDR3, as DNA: TGTGCCAGTAGCGGGGGGGCAACAGATACGCAGTATTTT. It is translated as CASSGGATDTQYF.

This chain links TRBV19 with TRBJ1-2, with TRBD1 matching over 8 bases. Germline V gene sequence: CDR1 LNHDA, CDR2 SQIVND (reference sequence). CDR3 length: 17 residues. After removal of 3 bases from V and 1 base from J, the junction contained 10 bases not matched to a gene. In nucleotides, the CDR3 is TGTGCCAGTAGTATCCGGGACAGGTCCCGGGGTAACTATGGCTACACCTTC. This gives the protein CASSIRDRSRGNYGYTF.

The CDR3 DNA is TGTGCCAGCAGCGTATCAATTGGGACTAGCGTATCCTACAATGAGCAGTTCTTC. Amino acid sequence: CASSVSIGTSVSYNEQFF. This chain connects TRBV9 to TRBJ2-1; 10 bases agree with TRBD2. The CDR3 totals 18 residues. Germline trimming cut 1 base from V and 1 base from J; bases unmatched to any gene: 8. The V gene's germline CDR1 is SGDLS and CDR2 YYNGEE.

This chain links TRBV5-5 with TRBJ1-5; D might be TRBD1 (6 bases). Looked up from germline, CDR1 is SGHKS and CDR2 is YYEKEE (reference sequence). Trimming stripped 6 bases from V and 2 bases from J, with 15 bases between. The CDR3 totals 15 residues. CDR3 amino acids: CASTVAQGGNQPQHF. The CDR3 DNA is TGTGCCAGCACCGTGGCACAGGGAGGCAATCAGCCCCAGCATTTT.

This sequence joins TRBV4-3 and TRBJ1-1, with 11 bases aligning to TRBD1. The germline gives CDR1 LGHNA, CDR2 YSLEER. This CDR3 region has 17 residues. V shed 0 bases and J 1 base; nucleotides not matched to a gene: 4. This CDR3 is CASSQDGQGARNTEAFF. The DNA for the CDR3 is TGCGCCAGCAGCCAAGATGGACAGGGGGCGCGGAACACTGAAGCTTTCTTT.

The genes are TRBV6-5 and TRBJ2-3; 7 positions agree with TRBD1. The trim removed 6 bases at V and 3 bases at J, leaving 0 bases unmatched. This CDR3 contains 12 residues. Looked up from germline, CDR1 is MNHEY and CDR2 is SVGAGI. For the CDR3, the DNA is TGTGCCAGCAGGGGACAGACAGATACGCAGTATTTT. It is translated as CASRGQTDTQYF.

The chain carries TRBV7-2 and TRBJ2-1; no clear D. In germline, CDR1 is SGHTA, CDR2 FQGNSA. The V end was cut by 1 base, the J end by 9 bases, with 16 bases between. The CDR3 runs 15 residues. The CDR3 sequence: CASSLVRASTGEQFF. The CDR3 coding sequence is TGTGCCAGCAGCTTAGTTCGAGCGTCTACGGGTGAGCAGTTCTTC.

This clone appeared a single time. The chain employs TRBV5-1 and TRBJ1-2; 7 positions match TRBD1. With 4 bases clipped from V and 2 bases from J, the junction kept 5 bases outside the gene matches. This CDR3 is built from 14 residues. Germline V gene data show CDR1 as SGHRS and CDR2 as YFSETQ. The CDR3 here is CASSAEQGNYGYTF. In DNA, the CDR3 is TGCGCCAGCAGCGCCGAACAGGGGAACTATGGCTACACCTTC.

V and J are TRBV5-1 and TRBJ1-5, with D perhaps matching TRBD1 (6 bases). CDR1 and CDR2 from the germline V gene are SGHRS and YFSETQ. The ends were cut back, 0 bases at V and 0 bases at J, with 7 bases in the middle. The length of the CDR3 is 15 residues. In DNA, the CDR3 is TGCGCCAGCAGCTTGGCAGGGGATAGCAATCAGCCCCAGCATTTT. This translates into CASSLAGDSNQPQHF.

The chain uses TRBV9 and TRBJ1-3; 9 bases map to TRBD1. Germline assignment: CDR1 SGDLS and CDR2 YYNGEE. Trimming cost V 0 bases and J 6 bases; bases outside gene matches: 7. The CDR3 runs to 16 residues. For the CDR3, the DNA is TGTGCCAGCAGCGTAGGGGGGGACAGGGTGGCAAACACCATATATTTT. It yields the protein CASSVGGDRVANTIYF.

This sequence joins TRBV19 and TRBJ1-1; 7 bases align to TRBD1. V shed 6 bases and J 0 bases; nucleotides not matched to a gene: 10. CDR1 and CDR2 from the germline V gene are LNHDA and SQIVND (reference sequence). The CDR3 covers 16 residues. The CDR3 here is CASSSSAGGLNTEAFF. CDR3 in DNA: TGTGCCAGTAGCTCAAGCGCAGGGGGGCTGAACACTGAAGCTTTCTTT.

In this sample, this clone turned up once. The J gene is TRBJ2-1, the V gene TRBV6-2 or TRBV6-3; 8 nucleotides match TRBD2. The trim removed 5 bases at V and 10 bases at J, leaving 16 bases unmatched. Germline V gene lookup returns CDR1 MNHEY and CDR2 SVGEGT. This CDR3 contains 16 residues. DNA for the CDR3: TGTGCCAGCAGTACCCCCGGGACTAGGGTAGCGGGGGAGCAGTTCTTC. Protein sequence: CASSTPGTRVAGEQFF.

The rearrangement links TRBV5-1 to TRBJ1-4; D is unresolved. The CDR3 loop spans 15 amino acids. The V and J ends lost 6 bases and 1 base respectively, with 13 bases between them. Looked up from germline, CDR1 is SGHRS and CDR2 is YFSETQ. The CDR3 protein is CASTSGVGTNEKLFF. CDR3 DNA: TGCGCCAGCACGTCGGGTGTTGGAACTAATGAAAAACTGTTTTTT.

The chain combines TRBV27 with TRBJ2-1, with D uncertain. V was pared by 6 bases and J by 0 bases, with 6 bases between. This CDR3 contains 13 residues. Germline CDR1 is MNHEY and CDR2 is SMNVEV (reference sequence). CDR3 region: CASRAYSYNEQFF. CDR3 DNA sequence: TGTGCCAGCAGGGCTTACTCCTACAATGAGCAGTTCTTC.

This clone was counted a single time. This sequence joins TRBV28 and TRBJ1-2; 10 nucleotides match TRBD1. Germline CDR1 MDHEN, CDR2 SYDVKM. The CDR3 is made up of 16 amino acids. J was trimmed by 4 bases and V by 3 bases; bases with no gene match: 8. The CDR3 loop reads CASSFQGQGLGYGYTF. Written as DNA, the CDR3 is TGTGCCAGCAGTTTCCAGGGACAGGGGCTCGGCTATGGCTACACCTTC.

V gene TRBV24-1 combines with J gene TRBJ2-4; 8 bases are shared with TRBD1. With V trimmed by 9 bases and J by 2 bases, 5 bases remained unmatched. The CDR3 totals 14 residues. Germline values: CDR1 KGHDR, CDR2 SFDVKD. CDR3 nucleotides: TGTGCCACCGACAGGGGTCGGCCCAAAAACATTCAGTACTTC. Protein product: CATDRGRPKNIQYF.

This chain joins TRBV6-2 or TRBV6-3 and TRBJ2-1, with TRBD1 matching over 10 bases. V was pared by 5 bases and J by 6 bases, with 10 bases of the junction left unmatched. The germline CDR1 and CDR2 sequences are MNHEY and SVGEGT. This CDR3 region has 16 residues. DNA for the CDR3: TGTGCCAGCAGTATGCCGGGACAGGGGTCGGGCAATGAGCAGTTCTTC. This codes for CASSMPGQGSGNEQFF.

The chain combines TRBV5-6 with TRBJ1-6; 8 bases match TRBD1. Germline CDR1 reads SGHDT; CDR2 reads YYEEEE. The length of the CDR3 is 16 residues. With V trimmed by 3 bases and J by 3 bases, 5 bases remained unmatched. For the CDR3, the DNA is TGTGCCAGCAGCTATCGGACAGGGTACTATAATTCACCCCTCCACTTT. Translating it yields CASSYRTGYYNSPLHF.

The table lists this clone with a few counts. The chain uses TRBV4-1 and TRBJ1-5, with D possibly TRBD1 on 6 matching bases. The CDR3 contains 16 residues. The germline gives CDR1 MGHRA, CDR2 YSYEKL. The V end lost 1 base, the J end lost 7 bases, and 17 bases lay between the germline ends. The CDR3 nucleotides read TGCGCCAGCAGCCAAGTGGGTATAGGGGGAAGCCAGCCCCAGCATTTT. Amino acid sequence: CASSQVGIGGSQPQHF.

Here the CDR3 DNA reads TGTGCCAGCAGTCCCTCAGGGGGTTCAGATACGCAGTATTTT. This sequence encodes CASSPSGGSDTQYF. The chain links TRBV6-2 or TRBV6-3 to TRBJ2-3, with 7 bases lining up with TRBD1. Germline values: CDR1 MNHEY, CDR2 SVGEGT. J gave up 4 bases and V 5 bases, and 6 bases lay outside the gene matches. This CDR3 spans 14 amino acids.